What follows describes a single TCR beta chain. Measured with immunoSEQ multiplex PCR; TCRdb has only the in-frame clones, and not every one. The data contain roughly 160,000 clones, just over 85% of them singletons. This sample is drawn from a study of blood T cell repertoires in COVID-19. Trimming took 9 bases from V and 4 from J; bases not matched to a gene: 2. Germline lookup yields CDR1 ENHRY and CDR2 SYGVKD. This CDR3 contains 11 residues. This clonotype originated in a man aged 45-65 years with active or convalescent COVID-19. Material for sequencing was peripheral blood. This sequence joins TRBV10-3 and TRBJ1-2, with 7 positions matching TRBD1. The CDR3 bases are TGTGCCATAGGGACAGCCTATGGCTACACCTTC. Amino acid sequence: CAIGTAYGYTF.